A selection of T cell receptor beta chains follows, all from one sample in a study of shared clonotypes between healthy human individuals. TCRdb keeps only in-frame clones here, not all; method: immunoSEQ multiplex PCR. The sample shows millions of clones, about 95% of them seen only once. The sequencing sample was made of naive CD4+ T cells sorted from blood. The receptor source for this set is a man younger than 35 in good health. CDR3s include the opening cysteine and the closing phenylalanine or tryptophan.

v_gene	j_gene	CDR3aa
TRBV25-1	TRBJ1-2	CASSEYRGAGGYTF
TRBV5-1	TRBJ1-2	CASRQNRDLLDGYTF
TRBV28	TRBJ2-2	CASSLSTGELFF
TRBV13	TRBJ1-4	CASSSSLSGDEKLFF
TRBV30	TRBJ2-3	CAGTAYPNTDTQYF
TRBV5-8	TRBJ1-5	CASSLAGHSNQPQHF
TRBV2	TRBJ2-7	CASSRSLYEQYF
TRBV6-5	TRBJ2-5	CASSYSNPSEGAQYF
TRBV15	TRBJ2-1	CATKGHYNEQFF
TRBV5-1	TRBJ2-3	CASSLRGDTQYF
TRBV10-3	TRBJ2-5	CASGTSQETQYF
TRBV5-6	TRBJ1-5	CASSRQGSQPQHF
TRBV2	TRBJ1-5	CASSLLGMDNQPQHF
TRBV28	TRBJ1-4	CASSFSGPYVEKLFF
TRBV2	TRBJ2-3	CASGTATTDTQYF
TRBV5-5	TRBJ2-7	CASSFHRGEQYF
TRBV5-1	TRBJ1-2	CASSGQGSYGYTF
TRBV5-6	TRBJ2-3	CASSWTGADTQYF
TRBV10-2	TRBJ1-4	CASSAGSNEKLFF